The clone carrying this T cell receptor (beta chain) came up a few times. Sequencing was performed with immunoSEQ multiplex PCR; in TCRdb, only in-frame clones are kept and a portion is missing. The table shows 200,000 to 250,000 clones, with approximately 91% occurring only once. This sample is part of a study of blood T cell repertoires in COVID-19. Study as a whole: Sample material is recorded as cDNA or gDNA derived from T cells, B-cell-depleted T cells, or PBMCs.

The specimen sequenced was peripheral blood. The sequence was obtained from a woman in her sixties or seventies with acute or convalescent COVID-19.

For the CDR3, the DNA is TGTGCCAGCAGCGCTACGGGGGTGAACACCGGGGAGCTGTTTTTT. Translated: CASSATGVNTGELFF. V gene TRBV9 combines with J gene TRBJ2-2, with D maybe TRBD2 (6 bases). Trimming shortened V by 3 bases and J by 1 base, and 10 bases separated the two germline ends. The CDR3 is 15 amino acids. Germline-derived CDR1 and CDR2 are SGDLS and YYNGEE.